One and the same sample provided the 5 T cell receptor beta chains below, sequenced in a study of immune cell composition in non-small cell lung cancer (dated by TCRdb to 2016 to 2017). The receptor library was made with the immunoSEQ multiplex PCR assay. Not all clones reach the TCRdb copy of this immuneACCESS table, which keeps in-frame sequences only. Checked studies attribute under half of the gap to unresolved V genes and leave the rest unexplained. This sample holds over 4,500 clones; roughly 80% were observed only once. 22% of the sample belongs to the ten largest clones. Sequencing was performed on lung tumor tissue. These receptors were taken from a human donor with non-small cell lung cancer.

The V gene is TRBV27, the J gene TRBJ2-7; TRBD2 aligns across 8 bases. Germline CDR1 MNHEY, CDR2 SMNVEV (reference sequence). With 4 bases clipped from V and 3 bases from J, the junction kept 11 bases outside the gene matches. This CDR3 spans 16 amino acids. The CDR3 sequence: CASSSYLGRGGYEQYF. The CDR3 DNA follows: TGTGCCAGCAGTTCCTACCTCGGGAGGGGAGGCTACGAGCAGTACTTC.

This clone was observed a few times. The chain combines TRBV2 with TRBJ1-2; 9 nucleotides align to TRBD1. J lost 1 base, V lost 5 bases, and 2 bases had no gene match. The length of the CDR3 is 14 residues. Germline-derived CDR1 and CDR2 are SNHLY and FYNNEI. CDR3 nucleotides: TGTGCCAGCAGTTGGGACAGGGATAACTATGGCTACACCTTC. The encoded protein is CASSWDRDNYGYTF.

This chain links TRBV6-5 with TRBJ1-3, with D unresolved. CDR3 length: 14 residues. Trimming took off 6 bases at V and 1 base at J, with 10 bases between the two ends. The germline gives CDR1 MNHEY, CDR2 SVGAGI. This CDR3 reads CASRIGLSGNTIYF. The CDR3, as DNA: TGTGCCAGCAGGATTGGACTGTCTGGAAACACCATATATTTT.

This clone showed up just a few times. CDR3 nucleotide sequence: TGTGCCAGCAGTCCCCTACCGAATCAGCCCCAGCATTTT. Encoded protein: CASSPLPNQPQHF. The rearrangement links TRBV27 to TRBJ1-5; D call uncertain. CDR1 and CDR2 (germline): MNHEY, SMNVEV (reference sequence). This CDR3 region has 13 residues. The V and J ends lost 5 bases and 4 bases respectively, with 9 bases between them.

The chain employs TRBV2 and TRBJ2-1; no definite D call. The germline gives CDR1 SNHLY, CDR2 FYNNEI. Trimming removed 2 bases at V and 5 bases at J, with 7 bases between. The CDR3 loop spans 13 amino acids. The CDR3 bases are TGTGCCAGCAGTGAATGGCCCGACAATGAGCAGTTCTTC. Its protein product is CASSEWPDNEQFF.